The 29 T cell receptor beta chains reported below all come from one sample, sequenced in a study of Ad26.COV2.S vaccination and SARS-CoV-2 variants. TCRdb's table, derived via immunoSEQ multiplex PCR, lists solely in-frame clones and lacks some. The repertoire includes 300,000 to 500,000 clones, 70% to 90% of them detected once, and 3.5% sits in the top ten. Stated treatment: around 19 received Ad26.COV2.S at low or high dose, single or two shots; five or six received placebo; per-sample allocation not given. Day 63 following the first vaccine or placebo injection was when the samples were taken. The starting material was peripheral blood, obtained in a trial of Ad26.COV2.S vaccine versus placebo. The receptors were gathered from a person between 18 and 60 years old who received the Ad26.COV2.S COVID-19 vaccine or a placebo.

The chain employs TRBV6-5 and TRBJ1-5; possibly TRBD1 for D (5 bases). Germline V lookup: CDR1 MNHEY, CDR2 SVGAGI. Trimming took off 0 bases at V and 6 bases at J, with 6 bases between the two ends. CDR3 size: 13 residues. In DNA, the CDR3 is TGTGCCAGCAGTTACTCCAGGGCTCAGCCCCAGCATTTT. Protein: CASSYSRAQPQHF.

This chain uses TRBV7-9 with TRBJ1-3; 7 nucleotides align to TRBD1. This CDR3 is built from 15 residues. With 5 bases clipped from V and 2 bases from J, the junction kept 6 bases outside the gene matches. Germline-derived CDR1 and CDR2 are SEHNR and FQNEAQ (reference sequence). CDR3 nucleotide sequence: TGTGCCAGCAGCATGACAGGGCTAGCTGGAAACACCATATATTTT. Residues: CASSMTGLAGNTIYF.

The chain has TRBV5-6 and TRBJ1-2, with TRBD1 matching 7 bases. Germline V gene lookup returns CDR1 SGHDT and CDR2 YYEEEE. CDR3 length: 15 amino acids. The V segment lost 4 bases and the J segment 3 bases; nucleotides outside the gene matches: 9. The CDR3 DNA sequence: TGTGCCAGCAGCGGACGAAAACAGGGGCACTATGGCTACACCTTC. Its protein product is CASSGRKQGHYGYTF.

Only one count was recorded for this clone. This sequence joins TRBV3-1 (or the pseudogene TRBV3-2) and TRBJ2-2; 8 bases map to TRBD1. In germline, CDR1 is LGHDT, CDR2 YNNKEL (reference sequence). V lost 6 bases to trimming and J lost 7 bases; unmatched junction nucleotides: 7. This CDR3 is 14 amino acids long. CDR3 nucleotide sequence: TGTGCCAGCAGATCGGACAGGGTGAACGGGGAGCTGTTTTTT. This codes for CASRSDRVNGELFF.

This clone was seen only once. This chain uses TRBV18 with TRBJ1-6; weak D call: TRBD1 (6 bases). Per germline, CDR1 KGHSH and CDR2 LQKENI. The CDR3 is 16 amino acids. The V and J ends lost 4 bases and 13 bases respectively, with 23 bases between them. The CDR3 reads CASSRESDRPLEPLHF. CDR3 coding DNA: TGTGCCAGCTCACGGGAAAGTGACAGGCCCTTGGAGCCCCTCCACTTT.

The chain combines TRBV15 with TRBJ1-5; no clear D gene. Germline loops: CDR1 LNHNV, CDR2 YYDKDF (reference sequence). V was cut by 0 bases and J by 4 bases, with 7 bases left in between. The CDR3 is 14 residues long. The CDR3 loop reads CATSRDPGNQPQHF. CDR3 bases: TGTGCCACCAGCAGAGATCCCGGGAATCAGCCCCAGCATTTT.

The chain links TRBV5-5 to TRBJ1-5, with a tentative D call TRBD1 (5 bases). This CDR3 has 14 residues. Germline V lookup: CDR1 SGHKS, CDR2 YYEKEE (reference sequence). Deletions cut 6 bases from V and 4 bases from J, with 14 bases between. CDR3 nucleotide sequence: TGTGCCAGCACCAGGGAATCACCGAATCAGCCCCAGCATTTT. Protein product: CASTRESPNQPQHF.

The CDR3 nucleotides are TGCGCCAGCAGCCAAGTTCTGGGGCGGAACACTGAAGCTTTCTTT. It yields the protein CASSQVLGRNTEAFF. The chain joins TRBV4-1 to TRBJ1-1, with D perhaps matching TRBD1 (5 bases). V lost 1 base to trimming and J lost 1 base, with 10 bases between them. CDR3 length equals 15 residues. The germline V gene has CDR1 MGHRA and CDR2 YSYEKL.

In its sample, this clone was seen a few times. The chain is built from TRBV7-9 and TRBJ2-5, with D perhaps matching TRBD1 (5 bases). Between the trimmed V and J ends, which lost 4 bases and 5 bases, there was a span of 11 bases. This CDR3 spans 13 amino acids. Germline CDR1 and CDR2: SEHNR and FQNEAQ (reference sequence). The CDR3 is CASSSESGETQYF. CDR3 bases: TGTGCCAGCAGCTCAGAGTCAGGGGAGACCCAGTACTTC.

The rearrangement uses TRBV2 and TRBJ1-5; D call uncertain. Trimming left V 4 bases short and J 0 bases short, with 10 bases between. This CDR3 spans 15 amino acids. Looked up from germline, CDR1 is SNHLY and CDR2 is FYNNEI. This CDR3 is CASSGAINSNQPQHF. For the CDR3, the DNA is TGTGCCAGCAGTGGGGCTATCAATAGCAATCAGCCCCAGCATTTT.

The chain combines TRBV7-9 with TRBJ2-1; unclear D gene. Germline V gene data show CDR1 as SEHNR and CDR2 as FQNEAQ (reference sequence). The ends were cut back, 4 bases at V and 0 bases at J, with 19 bases in the middle. This CDR3 has 18 residues. CDR3 in DNA: TGTGCCAGCAGCTCCCGGCTAAATGGGCCTGGCTCCTACAATGAGCAGTTCTTC. It specifies CASSSRLNGPGSYNEQFF.

CDR3 amino acids: CASSFTPPRGLRTGELFF. In nucleotides, the CDR3 is TGTGCCAGCAGTTTCACCCCCCCCAGGGGGCTACGGACCGGGGAGCTGTTTTTT. J is TRBJ2-2 and V is TRBV27; 8 positions agree with TRBD1. Per the germline V gene, CDR1 is MNHEY and CDR2 is SMNVEV (reference sequence). This CDR3 has 18 amino acids. V was clipped by 3 bases and J by 5 bases; unmatched bases: 14.

This clone showed up just once. The chain couples TRBV28 to TRBJ2-5; D gene ambiguous. The V gene's germline CDR1 is MDHEN and CDR2 SYDVKM. V gave up 5 bases and J gave up 2 bases, with 12 bases separating them. CDR3 size: 14 residues. This CDR3 is CASSPPTVQETQYF. CDR3 DNA sequence: TGTGCCAGCAGTCCCCCGACGGTTCAAGAGACCCAGTACTTC.

This clone was picked up a small number of times. Other nucleotide sequences in the sample specify the same CDR3. V usage is TRBV10-1 and J usage is TRBJ1-1; no definite D call. The CDR3 length is 13 residues. The V end was cut by 2 bases, the J end by 0 bases, with 4 bases between. From germline, CDR1 is WNHNN and CDR2 SYGVQD (reference sequence). Written as DNA, the CDR3 is TGCGCCAGCAGTGAGGGAATGAACACTGAAGCTTTCTTT. Encoded protein: CASSEGMNTEAFF.

V and J are TRBV27 and TRBJ1-1, with 7 bases matching TRBD1. J was trimmed by 2 bases and V by 6 bases; bases with no gene match: 9. Germline V gives CDR1 MNHEY, CDR2 SMNVEV (reference sequence). This CDR3 region has 15 residues. Here the CDR3 DNA reads TGTGCCAGCAGCAACTCACAGGGGCGCAACACTGAAGCTTTCTTT. This codes for CASSNSQGRNTEAFF.

CDR3 sequence: CASSLAGVGETQYF. The CDR3 nucleotides are TGTGCCAGCAGTTTAGCAGGGGTAGGGGAGACCCAGTACTTC. The chain recombines TRBV27 with TRBJ2-5, with D possibly TRBD1 on 6 matching bases. Germline-derived CDR1 and CDR2 are MNHEY and SMNVEV (reference sequence). Trimming took off 2 bases at V and 5 bases at J, with 12 bases between the two ends. CDR3 size: 14 residues.

The chain couples TRBV7-9 to TRBJ2-1, with 9 bases fitting TRBD2. The CDR3 is made up of 16 amino acids. The ends lost 5 bases at V and 10 bases at J; junction bases unmatched: 15. CDR1 and CDR2 (germline): SEHNR, FQNEAQ (reference sequence). The CDR3 sequence is CASSPRIAGASGEQFF. CDR3 bases: TGTGCCAGCAGCCCTCGTATAGCGGGGGCGTCGGGAGAGCAGTTCTTC. Variable domain in full (rest from reference TRBV7-9 and TRBJ2-1): DTGVSQNPRHKITKRGQNVTFRCDPISEHNRLYWYRQTLGQGPEFLTYFQNEAQLEKSRLLSDRFSAERPKGSFSTLEIQRTEQGDSAMYLCASSPRIAGASGEQFFGPGTRLTVL.

The chain is built from TRBV18 and TRBJ1-1; D is uncertain. CDR3 length: 13 residues. The germline V gene has CDR1 KGHSH and CDR2 LQKENI. V was shortened by 6 bases and J by 3 bases, with 11 bases between the two germline ends. The CDR3 reads CASSEHRDTEAFF. The CDR3 DNA is TGTGCCAGCTCCGAACACAGAGACACTGAAGCTTTCTTT.

The gene calls are TRBV30 and TRBJ1-1; 8 bases match TRBD1. The germline CDR1 and CDR2 sequences are GTSNPN and SVGIG (reference sequence). This CDR3 comprises 13 residues. V dropped 3 bases and J dropped 3; count of bases not matched to a gene: 3. The CDR3 protein is CAWRQGVHTEAFF. CDR3 in DNA: TGTGCCTGGAGACAGGGGGTACACACTGAAGCTTTCTTT.

This chain links TRBV19 with TRBJ1-1, with TRBD1 identical over 7 bases. Germline V gene sequence: CDR1 LNHDA, CDR2 SQIVND (reference sequence). This CDR3 is built from 12 residues. Losses at the gene ends were 5 bases for V and 6 bases for J; bases not matched to a gene: 3. The DNA of the CDR3 is TGTGCCAGTAGTCCTGGGACAGCTGAAGCTTTCTTT. Encoded protein: CASSPGTAEAFF.

The gene calls are TRBV10-1 and TRBJ2-3; D perhaps matches TRBD2 (6 bases). This CDR3 has 14 residues. Trimming removed 10 bases from V and 2 bases from J, with 16 bases in between. Germline values: CDR1 WNHNN, CDR2 SYGVQD (reference sequence). In nucleotides, the CDR3 is TGCGCCACCACGGAGGGAATAGACACAGATACGCAGTATTTT. It yields the protein CATTEGIDTDTQYF.

V and J are TRBV27 and TRBJ1-4, with D unclear. The germline V and J ends were trimmed by 5 bases and 8 bases, with 6 bases remaining between them. Germline V lookup: CDR1 MNHEY, CDR2 SMNVEV (reference sequence). CDR3 length: 11 amino acids. This CDR3 reads CASSHGEKLFF. In nucleotides, the CDR3 is TGTGCCAGCAGTCACGGGGAAAAACTGTTTTTT.

This clone was recorded only once. J is TRBJ2-3 and V is TRBV19; D perhaps matches TRBD2 (6 bases). The length of the CDR3 is 15 residues. V was trimmed by 7 bases and J by 1 base, leaving 15 bases between them. Germline V gene data show CDR1 as LNHDA and CDR2 as SQIVND (reference sequence). The CDR3 region has the DNA TGTGCCAGTACCGGCCGGCGGGGAGGCACAGATACGCAGTATTTT. Its protein product is CASTGRRGGTDTQYF.

The chain has TRBV6-4 and TRBJ1-2, with unresolved D. V was cut by 2 bases and J by 4 bases, with 2 bases left in between. Germline V gene lookup returns CDR1 MRHNA and CDR2 SNTAGT. The CDR3 sequence is 11 residues long. The CDR3 spells CASSDAYGYTF. CDR3 nucleotides: TGTGCCAGCAGTGACGCCTATGGCTACACCTTC.

V usage is TRBV4-1 and J usage is TRBJ2-1; 8 bases agree with TRBD2. The CDR3 runs 15 residues. Trimming at V came to 4 bases and at J to 9 bases, leaving 11 bases not matched to a gene. Germline V gene sequence: CDR1 MGHRA, CDR2 YSYEKL. The CDR3 loop reads CASSPDTGGPVEQFF. For the CDR3, the DNA is TGCGCCAGCAGCCCGGACACGGGGGGGCCGGTTGAGCAGTTCTTC.

The gene calls are TRBV2 and TRBJ2-5, with 11 bases fitting TRBD1. Germline lookup yields CDR1 SNHLY and CDR2 FYNNEI. With 7 bases clipped from V and 4 bases from J, the junction kept 8 bases outside the gene matches. CDR3 length: 15 amino acids. In DNA, the CDR3 is TGTGCCAGCACGCGGGACAGGGGGGAAGGAGAGACCCAGTACTTC. It codes for CASTRDRGEGETQYF.

This chain uses TRBV11-1 with TRBJ2-3, with 9 bases that match TRBD1. After removal of 5 bases from V and 5 bases from J, the junction contained 8 bases not matched to a gene. The CDR3 runs to 15 residues. The germline V gene has CDR1 SGHAT and CDR2 FQDESV (reference sequence). CDR3 coding DNA: TGTGCCAGCAGCCAACCGGGACAGGGCATAGATACGCAGTATTTT. It yields the protein CASSQPGQGIDTQYF.

This clone was seen just once. The chain uses TRBV7-9 and TRBJ2-2; D is unclear. V dropped 3 bases and J dropped 1 base, with 3 bases sitting between them. Germline CDR1 and CDR2: SEHNR and FQNEAQ (reference sequence). The CDR3 is 13 amino acids. CDR3 sequence reads: CASSFRNTGELFF. Here the CDR3 DNA reads TGTGCCAGCAGCTTCAGGAACACCGGGGAGCTGTTTTTT.

The chain combines TRBV7-9 with TRBJ1-1; D is ambiguous. V lost 2 bases, J lost 5 bases, and 12 bases lay in between. The CDR3 spans 14 residues. Per the germline V gene, CDR1 is SEHNR and CDR2 is FQNEAQ (reference sequence). The CDR3 is CASSLLGPRTEAFF. The CDR3 DNA reads TGTGCCAGCAGCTTATTGGGTCCGAGAACTGAAGCTTTCTTT.